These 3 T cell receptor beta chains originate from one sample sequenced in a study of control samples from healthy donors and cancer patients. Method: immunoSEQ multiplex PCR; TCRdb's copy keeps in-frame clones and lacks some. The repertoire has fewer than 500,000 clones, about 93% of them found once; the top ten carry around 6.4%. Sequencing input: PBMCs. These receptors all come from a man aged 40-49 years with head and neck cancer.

The CDR3 DNA is TGTGCCAGCAGGCAAAGCGGTTCCCAAGAGACCCAGTACTTC. It codes for CASRQSGSQETQYF. V is TRBV7-6 and J is TRBJ2-5, with TRBD2 as a possible D gene (5 bases). Per the germline V gene, CDR1 is SGHVS and CDR2 is FNYEAQ. Trimming removed 6 bases at V and 1 base at J, with 12 bases between. The CDR3 extends over 14 amino acids. Based on the CDR3 plus reference TRBV7-6 and TRBJ2-5, the full variable domain is GAGVSQSPRYKVTKRGQDVALRCDPISGHVSLYWYRQALGQGPEFLTYFNYEAQQDKSGLPNDRFSAERPEGSISTLTIQRTEQRDSAMYRCASRQSGSQETQYFGPGTRLLVL.

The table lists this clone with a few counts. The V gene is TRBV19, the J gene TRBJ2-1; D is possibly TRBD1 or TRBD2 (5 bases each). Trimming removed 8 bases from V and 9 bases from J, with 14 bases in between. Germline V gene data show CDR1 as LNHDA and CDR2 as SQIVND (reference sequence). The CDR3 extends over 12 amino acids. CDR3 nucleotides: TGTGCCAGTTCCCTCCGGGACGGTGAGCAGTTCTTC. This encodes CASSLRDGEQFF.

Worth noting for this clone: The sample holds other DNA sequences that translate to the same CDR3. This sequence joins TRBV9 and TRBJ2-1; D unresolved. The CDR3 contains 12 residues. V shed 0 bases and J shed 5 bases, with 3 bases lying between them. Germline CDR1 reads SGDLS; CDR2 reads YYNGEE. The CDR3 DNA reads TGTGCCAGCAGCGTAGAAAACAATGAGCAGTTCTTC. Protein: CASSVENNEQFF.